The 18 T cell receptor beta chains in this list originate from one sample, sequenced in a study of PD-L1 blockade in urothelial cancer. Method: immunoSEQ multiplex PCR; TCRdb's copy keeps in-frame clones and lacks some. This table holds 30,000 to 35,000 clones, more than 65% found once. This material consisted of PBMCs, taken around atezolizumab (anti-PD-L1) treatment. The origin of the receptors is a man in his 60s with urothelial cancer.

The V and J genes are TRBV5-1 and TRBJ1-4, with 7 bases that match TRBD1. Germline trimming cut 8 bases from V and 5 bases from J; bases unmatched to any gene: 9. Germline V gene sequence: CDR1 SGHRS, CDR2 YFSETQ. This CDR3 has 14 amino acids. CDR3 protein: CASNRGTENEKLFF. The CDR3 coding sequence is TGCGCCAGTAATCGCGGGACAGAAAATGAAAAACTGTTTTTT.

The genes are TRBV30 and TRBJ1-2; 9 nucleotides line up with TRBD1. Germline V lookup: CDR1 GTSNPN, CDR2 SVGIG (reference sequence). The CDR3 extends over 14 amino acids. The V gene end was trimmed by 2 bases and the J gene end by 4 bases; junction bases not matched to a gene: 5. CDR3 DNA: TGTGCCTGGAGTTCCCGGGACAGGGTCTATGGCTACACCTTC. It is translated as CAWSSRDRVYGYTF. Combining the CDR3 with reference TRBV30 and TRBJ1-2 gives the whole variable domain SQTIHQWPATLVQPVGSPLSLECTVEGTSNPNLYWYRQAAGRGLQLLFYSVGIGQISSEVPQNLSASRPQDRQFILSSKKLLLSDSGFYLCAWSSRDRVYGYTFGSGTRLTVV.

This sequence joins TRBV19 and TRBJ2-7, with 9 bases that match TRBD1. The CDR3 is made up of 16 amino acids. The ends lost 3 bases at V and 1 base at J; junction bases unmatched: 7. Germline V CDR1 and CDR2: LNHDA, SQIVND (reference sequence). Written as DNA, the CDR3 is TGTGCCAGTAGTATGCCGACCGGGACAGGGTCCTACGAGCAGTACTTC. Protein product: CASSMPTGTGSYEQYF.

The rearrangement uses TRBV7-6 and TRBJ1-3, with a possible D match to TRBD1 (6 bases). Looked up from germline, CDR1 is SGHVS and CDR2 is FNYEAQ. Trimming took 6 bases from V and 4 from J, leaving 7 bases between them. There are 12 residues in the CDR3. The CDR3 reads CASSTGGNTIYF. The CDR3 DNA sequence: TGTGCCAGCAGTACAGGGGGAAACACCATATATTTT.

The chain uses TRBV7-3 and TRBJ1-3; 8 positions agree with TRBD1. Trimming removed 3 bases from V and 5 bases from J; junction bases left unmatched: 6. This CDR3 comprises 15 residues. Per germline, CDR1 SGHTA and CDR2 FQGTGA. The CDR3: CASSLAGGNRNTIYF. The CDR3, as DNA: TGTGCCAGCAGCTTGGCAGGGGGCAATAGAAACACCATATATTTT.

The chain couples TRBV18 to TRBJ2-5; the D gene is possibly TRBD1 (6 bases). The CDR3 extends over 15 amino acids. The germline V gene encodes CDR1 KGHSH and CDR2 LQKENI. Trimming took off 0 bases at V and 2 bases at J, with 10 bases between the two ends. Here the CDR3 DNA reads TGTGCCAGCTCACCACCATCGGGACAACAAGAGACCCAGTACTTC. Protein product: CASSPPSGQQETQYF.

This clone was recorded once. The V gene is TRBV11-3, the J gene TRBJ2-1, with TRBD1 matching over 8 bases. CDR3 length: 14 residues. Germline values: CDR1 SGHNT, CDR2 YENEEA. Losses at the gene ends were 3 bases for V and 4 bases for J; bases not matched to a gene: 2. The DNA of the CDR3 is TGTGCCAGCAGCTTTGGACAGGGATACAATGAGCAGTTCTTC. It encodes CASSFGQGYNEQFF.

The V call is TRBV9, the J call TRBJ2-1, with 7 bases that match TRBD1. The length of the CDR3 is 16 residues. Germline CDR1 and CDR2: SGDLS and YYNGEE. Losses at the gene ends were 4 bases for V and 4 bases for J; bases not matched to a gene: 11. CDR3 region: CASSPQGDTIYNEQFF. In nucleotides, the CDR3 is TGTGCCAGCAGCCCCCAGGGGGACACCATATACAATGAGCAGTTCTTC.

The chain has TRBV6-1 and TRBJ2-3, with 8 bases matching TRBD1. Trimming removed 2 bases from V and 5 bases from J; junction bases left unmatched: 9. The CDR3 consists of 16 residues. CDR1 is MNHNS, CDR2 SASEGT, per germline. CDR3 residues: CASSELSFRGRDTQYF. DNA for the CDR3: TGTGCCAGCAGTGAATTGTCATTCAGGGGGCGAGATACGCAGTATTTT.

This sequence joins TRBV28 and TRBJ2-7, with D perhaps TRBD2 (5 bases). Germline assignment: CDR1 MDHEN and CDR2 SYDVKM. Trimming took off 6 bases at V and 2 bases at J, with 8 bases between the two ends. The CDR3 loop spans 12 amino acids. The CDR3 DNA sequence: TGTGCCAGCAGAAGCGGAACCTACGAGCAGTACTTC. This gives the protein CASRSGTYEQYF.

This clone was found a few times. The rearrangement joins TRBV6-5 to TRBJ2-1; 10 nucleotides match TRBD2. Trimming removed 6 bases from V and 10 bases from J; junction bases left unmatched: 3. Germline V gives CDR1 MNHEY, CDR2 SVGAGI. CDR3 length: 12 amino acids. The CDR3 nucleotides read TGTGCCAGCAGATCGGGACTAGCGGAGCAGTTCTTC. Encoded protein: CASRSGLAEQFF.

The chain joins TRBV4-2 to TRBJ2-7, with D perhaps TRBD2 (5 bases). V was clipped by 0 bases and J by 0 bases, with 24 bases between them. Germline CDR1 is LGHNA and CDR2 is YNFKEQ. This CDR3 contains 20 residues. The CDR3 region is CASSQDSPRASSGSSYEQYF. CDR3 sequence (DNA): TGTGCCAGCAGCCAAGATAGCCCTCGCGCTTCCAGCGGTAGCTCCTACGAGCAGTACTTC.

This chain joins TRBV19 and TRBJ2-4; 8 bases are shared with TRBD1. The V and J ends lost 2 bases and 7 bases, in that order; junction bases with no gene match: 10. The CDR3 totals 16 residues. Germline V CDR1 and CDR2: LNHDA, SQIVND (reference sequence). CDR3 DNA sequence: TGTGCCAGTAGTATAAGTCAGGGGGCTTTGGGGAACATTCAGTACTTC. Protein product: CASSISQGALGNIQYF.

The chain has TRBV9 and TRBJ1-4; the D gene is possibly TRBD1 (5 bases). The germline V gene has CDR1 SGDLS and CDR2 YYNGEE. There are 14 residues in the CDR3. The ends were cut back, 3 bases at V and 4 bases at J, with 10 bases in the middle. CDR3 sequence (DNA): TGTGCCAGCAGCGCATCGGGGGGTAATGAAAAACTGTTTTTT. It yields the protein CASSASGGNEKLFF. The full variable domain, rest sourced from reference TRBV9 and TRBJ1-4, is DSGVTQTPKHLITATGQRVTLRCSPRSGDLSVYWYQQSLDQGLQFLIQYYNGEERAKGNILERFSAQQFPDLHSELNLSSLELGDSALYFCASSASGGNEKLFFGSGTQLSVL.

The chain has TRBV18 and TRBJ1-1; D unresolved. Germline assignment: CDR1 KGHSH and CDR2 LQKENI. The V end was cut by 6 bases, the J end by 1 base, with 9 bases between. The CDR3 is made up of 13 amino acids. The CDR3 DNA is TGTGCCAGCTCGCAACAATGGAACACTGAAGCTTTCTTT. This translates into CASSQQWNTEAFF.

This clone has just a few counts. The genes are TRBV2 and TRBJ1-2; unclear D gene. The CDR3 sequence is 12 residues long. Germline CDR1 SNHLY, CDR2 FYNNEI. V dropped 7 bases and J dropped 4 bases, with 10 bases sitting between them. CDR3 loop: CASIMQAYGYTF. The CDR3 coding sequence is TGTGCCAGCATTATGCAGGCCTATGGCTACACCTTC.

The rearrangement uses TRBV30 and TRBJ1-3; perhaps TRBD1 as D (5 bases). The length of the CDR3 is 15 residues. The V end lost 4 bases, the J end lost 0 bases, and 13 bases lay between the germline ends. CDR1 and CDR2 (germline): GTSNPN, SVGIG (reference sequence). The CDR3 DNA is TGTGCCTGGACCTTTGGGGCAGGCTCTGGAAACACCATATATTTT. Protein product: CAWTFGAGSGNTIYF.

The V call is TRBV6-5, the J call TRBJ2-5, with a weak D call TRBD2 (6 bases). The CDR3 runs to 15 residues. From germline, CDR1 is MNHEY and CDR2 SVGAGI. V lost 2 bases and J lost 5, with 15 bases in between. The CDR3 region is CASSYAGPESETQYF. In DNA form, the CDR3 reads TGTGCCAGCAGTTACGCGGGGCCGGAGTCGGAGACCCAGTACTTC.